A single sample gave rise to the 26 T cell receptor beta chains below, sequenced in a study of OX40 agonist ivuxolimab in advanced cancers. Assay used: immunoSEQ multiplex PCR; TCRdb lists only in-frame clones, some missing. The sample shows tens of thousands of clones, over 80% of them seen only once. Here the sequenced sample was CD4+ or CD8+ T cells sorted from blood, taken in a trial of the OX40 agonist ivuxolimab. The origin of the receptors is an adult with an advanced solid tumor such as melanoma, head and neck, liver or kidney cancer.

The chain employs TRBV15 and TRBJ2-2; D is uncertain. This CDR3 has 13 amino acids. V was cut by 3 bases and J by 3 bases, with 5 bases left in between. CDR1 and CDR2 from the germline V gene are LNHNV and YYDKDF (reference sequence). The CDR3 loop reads CATSRYYTGELFF. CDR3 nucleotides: TGTGCCACCAGCAGGTACTACACCGGGGAGCTGTTTTTT.

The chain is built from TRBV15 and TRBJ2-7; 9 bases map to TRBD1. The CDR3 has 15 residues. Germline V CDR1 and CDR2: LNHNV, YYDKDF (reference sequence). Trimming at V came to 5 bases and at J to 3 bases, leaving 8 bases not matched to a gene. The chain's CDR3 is CATSPGQGFVYEQYV. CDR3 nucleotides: TGTGCCACCAGCCCGGGACAGGGATTTGTCTACGAGCAGTACGTC.

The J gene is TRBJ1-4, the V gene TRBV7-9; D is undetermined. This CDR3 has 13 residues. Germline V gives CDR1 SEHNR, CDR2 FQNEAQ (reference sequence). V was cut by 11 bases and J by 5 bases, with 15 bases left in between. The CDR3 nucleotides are TGTGCCGGCCAGACGGGTGACAATGAAAAACTGTTTTTT. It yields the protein CAGQTGDNEKLFF. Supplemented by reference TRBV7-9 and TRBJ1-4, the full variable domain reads DTGVSQNPRHKITKRGQNVTFRCDPISEHNRLYWYRQTLGQGPEFLTYFQNEAQLEKSRLLSDRFSAERPKGSFSTLEIQRTEQGDSAMYLCAGQTGDNEKLFFGSGTQLSVL.

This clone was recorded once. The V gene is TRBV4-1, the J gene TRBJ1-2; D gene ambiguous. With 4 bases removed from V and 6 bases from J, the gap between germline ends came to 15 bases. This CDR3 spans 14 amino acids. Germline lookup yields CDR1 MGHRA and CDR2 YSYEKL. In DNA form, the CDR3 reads TGCGCCAGCAGCCTCGGTGGGGTGAACGATGGCTACACCTTC. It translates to CASSLGGVNDGYTF.

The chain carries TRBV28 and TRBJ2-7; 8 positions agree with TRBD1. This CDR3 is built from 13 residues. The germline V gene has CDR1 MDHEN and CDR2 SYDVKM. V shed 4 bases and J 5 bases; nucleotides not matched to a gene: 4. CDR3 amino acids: CASSWTGFDEQYF. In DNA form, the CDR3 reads TGTGCCAGCAGTTGGACAGGGTTCGACGAGCAGTACTTC. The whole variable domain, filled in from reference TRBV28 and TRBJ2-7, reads DVKVTQSSRYLVKRTGEKVFLECVQDMDHENMFWYRQDPGLGLRLIYFSYDVKMKEKGDIPEGYSVSREKKERFSLILESASTNQTSMYLCASSWTGFDEQYFGPGTRLTVT.

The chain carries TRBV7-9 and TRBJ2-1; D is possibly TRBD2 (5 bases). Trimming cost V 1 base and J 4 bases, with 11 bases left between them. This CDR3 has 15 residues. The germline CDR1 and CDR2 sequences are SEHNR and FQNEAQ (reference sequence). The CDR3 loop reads CASSLDGGDYNEQFF. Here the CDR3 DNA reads TGTGCCAGCAGCTTAGACGGAGGAGATTACAATGAGCAGTTCTTC.

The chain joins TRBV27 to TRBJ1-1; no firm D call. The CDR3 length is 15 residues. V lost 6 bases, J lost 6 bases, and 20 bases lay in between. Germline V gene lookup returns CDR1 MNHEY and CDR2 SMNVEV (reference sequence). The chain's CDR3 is CASSSLKGLGSEAFF. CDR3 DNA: TGTGCCAGCAGCAGCCTTAAGGGTCTGGGGTCTGAAGCTTTCTTT.

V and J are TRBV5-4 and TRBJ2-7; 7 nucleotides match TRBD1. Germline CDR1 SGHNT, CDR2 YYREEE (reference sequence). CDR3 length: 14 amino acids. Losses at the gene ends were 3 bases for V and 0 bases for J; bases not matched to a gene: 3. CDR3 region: CASSSGTVSYEQYF. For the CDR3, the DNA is TGTGCCAGCAGCTCCGGGACAGTCTCCTACGAGCAGTACTTC.

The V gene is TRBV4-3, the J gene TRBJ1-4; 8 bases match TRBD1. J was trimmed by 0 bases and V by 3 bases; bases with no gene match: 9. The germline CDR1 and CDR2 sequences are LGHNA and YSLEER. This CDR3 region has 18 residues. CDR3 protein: CASSHTTGGKSTNEKLFF. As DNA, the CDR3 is TGCGCCAGCAGCCATACTACAGGGGGTAAATCAACTAATGAAAAACTGTTTTTT.

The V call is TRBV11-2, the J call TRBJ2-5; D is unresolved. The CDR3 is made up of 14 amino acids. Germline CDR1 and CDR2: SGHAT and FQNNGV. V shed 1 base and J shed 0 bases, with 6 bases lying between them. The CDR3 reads CASSLARYQETQYF. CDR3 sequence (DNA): TGTGCCAGCAGCTTAGCACGGTACCAAGAGACCCAGTACTTC.

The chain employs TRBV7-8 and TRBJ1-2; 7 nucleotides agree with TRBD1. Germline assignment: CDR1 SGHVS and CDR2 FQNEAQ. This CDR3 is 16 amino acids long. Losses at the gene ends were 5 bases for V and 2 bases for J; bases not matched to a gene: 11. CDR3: CASSLPGQLINYGYTF. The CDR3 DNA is TGTGCCAGCAGCCTACCGGGACAGCTTATCAACTATGGCTACACCTTC.

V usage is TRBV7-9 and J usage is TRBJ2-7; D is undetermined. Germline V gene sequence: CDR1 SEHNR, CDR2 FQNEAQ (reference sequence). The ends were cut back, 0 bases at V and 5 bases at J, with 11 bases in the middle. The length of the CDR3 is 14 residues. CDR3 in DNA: TGTGCCAGCAGCTTAGCCGCTGGCATCGACGAGCAGTACTTC. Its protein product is CASSLAAGIDEQYF.

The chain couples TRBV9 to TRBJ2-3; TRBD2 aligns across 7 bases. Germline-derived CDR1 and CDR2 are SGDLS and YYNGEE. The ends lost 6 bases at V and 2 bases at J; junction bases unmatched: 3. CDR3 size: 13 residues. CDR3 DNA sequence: TGTGCCAGCAAAGGGAGGGTCACAGATACGCAGTATTTT. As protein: CASKGRVTDTQYF. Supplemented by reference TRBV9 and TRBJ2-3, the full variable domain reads DSGVTQTPKHLITATGQRVTLRCSPRSGDLSVYWYQQSLDQGLQFLIQYYNGEERAKGNILERFSAQQFPDLHSELNLSSLELGDSALYFCASKGRVTDTQYFGPGTRLTVL.

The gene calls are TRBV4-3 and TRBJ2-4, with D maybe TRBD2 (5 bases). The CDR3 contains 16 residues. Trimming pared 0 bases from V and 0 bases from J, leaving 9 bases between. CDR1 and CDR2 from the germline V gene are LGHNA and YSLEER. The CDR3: CASSQDRGLAKNIQYF. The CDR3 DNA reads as TGCGCCAGCAGCCAAGATCGGGGTCTAGCCAAAAACATTCAGTACTTC.

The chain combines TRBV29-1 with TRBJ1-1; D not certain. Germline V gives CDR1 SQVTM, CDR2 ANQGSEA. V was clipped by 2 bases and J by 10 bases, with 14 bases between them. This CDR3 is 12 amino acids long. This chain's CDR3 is CSVEPDGLGAFF. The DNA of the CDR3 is TGCAGCGTTGAACCGGACGGCCTCGGAGCTTTCTTT.

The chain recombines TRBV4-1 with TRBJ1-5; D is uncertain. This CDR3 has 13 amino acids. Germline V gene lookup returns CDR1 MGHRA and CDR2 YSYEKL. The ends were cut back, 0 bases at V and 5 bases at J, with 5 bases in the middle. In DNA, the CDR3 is TGCGCCAGCAGCCAAGAAGTACATCAGCCCCAGCATTTT. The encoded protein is CASSQEVHQPQHF.

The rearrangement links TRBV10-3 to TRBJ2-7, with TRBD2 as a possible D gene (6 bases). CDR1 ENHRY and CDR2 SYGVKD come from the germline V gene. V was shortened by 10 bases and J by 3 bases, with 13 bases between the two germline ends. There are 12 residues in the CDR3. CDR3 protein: CASRDSLYEQYF. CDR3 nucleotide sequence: TGTGCCAGCCGGGACTCCCTCTACGAGCAGTACTTC.

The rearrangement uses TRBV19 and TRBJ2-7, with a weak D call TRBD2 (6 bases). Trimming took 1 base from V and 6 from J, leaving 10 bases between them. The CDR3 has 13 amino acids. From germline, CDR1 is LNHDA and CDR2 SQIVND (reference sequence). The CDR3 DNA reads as TGTGCCAGTAGTATAGTCGGCGGGATCGAGCAGTACTTC. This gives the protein CASSIVGGIEQYF.

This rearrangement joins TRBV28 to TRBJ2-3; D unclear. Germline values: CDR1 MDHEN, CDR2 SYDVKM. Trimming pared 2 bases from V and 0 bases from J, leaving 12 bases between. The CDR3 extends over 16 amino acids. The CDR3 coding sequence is TGTGCCAGCAGTTTAATTTCCACTGCTAGCACAGATACGCAGTATTTT. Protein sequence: CASSLISTASTDTQYF.

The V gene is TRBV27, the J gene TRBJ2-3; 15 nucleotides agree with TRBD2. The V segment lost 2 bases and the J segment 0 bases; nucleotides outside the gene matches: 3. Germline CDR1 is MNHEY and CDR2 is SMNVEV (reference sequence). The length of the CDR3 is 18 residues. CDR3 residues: CASSLGLAGGSSTDTQYF. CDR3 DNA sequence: TGTGCCAGCAGTTTAGGACTAGCGGGGGGGTCTAGCACAGATACGCAGTATTTT.

CDR3 sequence: CASKSGTEVMNTDYGYTF. The CDR3 region has the DNA TGTGCCAGCAAATCCGGGACAGAAGTTATGAATACCGACTATGGCTACACCTTC. The rearrangement links TRBV5-8 to TRBJ1-2; 7 bases align to TRBD1. The trim removed 6 bases at V and 3 bases at J, leaving 20 bases unmatched. The CDR3 runs 18 residues. Germline CDR1 and CDR2: SGHTS and YDEGEE. Full variable domain (remainder filled in from reference TRBV5-8 and TRBJ1-2): EAGVTQSPTHLIKTRGQQATLRCSPISGHTSVYWYQQALGLGLQFLLWYDEGEERNRGNFPPRFSGRQFPNYSSELNVNALELEDSALYLCASKSGTEVMNTDYGYTFGSGTRLTVV.

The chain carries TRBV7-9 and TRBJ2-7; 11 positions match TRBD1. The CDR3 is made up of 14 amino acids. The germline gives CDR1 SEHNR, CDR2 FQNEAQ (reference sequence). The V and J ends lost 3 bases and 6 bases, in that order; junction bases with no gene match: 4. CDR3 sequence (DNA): TGTGCCAGCAGCTTGGGACAGGGGGGAGGCGAGCAGTACTTC. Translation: CASSLGQGGGEQYF. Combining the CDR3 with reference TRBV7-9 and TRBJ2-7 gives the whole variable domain DTGVSQNPRHKITKRGQNVTFRCDPISEHNRLYWYRQTLGQGPEFLTYFQNEAQLEKSRLLSDRFSAERPKGSFSTLEIQRTEQGDSAMYLCASSLGQGGGEQYFGPGTRLTVT.

CDR3 in DNA: TGTGCCAGCAGCGGTTCAACGGGTGGAAACACTGAAGCTTTCTTT. Protein sequence: CASSGSTGGNTEAFF. The rearrangement links TRBV9 to TRBJ1-1; D gene ambiguous. The CDR3 is made up of 15 amino acids. The germline gives CDR1 SGDLS, CDR2 YYNGEE. V shed 3 bases and J shed 2 bases, with 14 bases lying between them.

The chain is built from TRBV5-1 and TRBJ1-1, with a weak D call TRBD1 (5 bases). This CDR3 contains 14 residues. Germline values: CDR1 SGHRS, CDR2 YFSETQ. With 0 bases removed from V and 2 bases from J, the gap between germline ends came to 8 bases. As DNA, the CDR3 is TGCGCCAGCAGCTTGGTAGGGGACAACACTGAAGCTTTCTTT. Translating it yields CASSLVGDNTEAFF.

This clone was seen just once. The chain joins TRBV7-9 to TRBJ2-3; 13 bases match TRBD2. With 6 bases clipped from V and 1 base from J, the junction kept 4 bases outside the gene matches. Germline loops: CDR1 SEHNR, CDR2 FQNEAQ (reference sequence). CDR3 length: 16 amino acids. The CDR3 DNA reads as TGTGCCAGCAGACTAGCGGGAGGGCTGGGCACAGATACGCAGTATTTT. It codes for CASRLAGGLGTDTQYF.

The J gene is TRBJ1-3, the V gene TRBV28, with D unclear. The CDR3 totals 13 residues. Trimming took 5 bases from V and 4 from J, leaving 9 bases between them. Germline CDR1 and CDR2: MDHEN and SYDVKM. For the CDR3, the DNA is TGTGCCAGCAGTGAATTGTGGGGAAACACCATATATTTT. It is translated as CASSELWGNTIYF.